This is a list of T cell receptor beta chains from one sample in a study of T cells in Graves' hyperthyroidism and ophthalmopathy. TCRdb fed the multiplex PCR reads into MiXCR, producing one record per CDR3 protein. The table lists around 600,000 distinct CDR3 sequences, 14% of them singletons. Sequencing was carried out using blood. The receptors derive from a woman aged 18 to 35 with Graves' ophthalmopathy. The CDR3 runs from the conserved cysteine through the conserved F or W. Fields, in order: V gene, clone size, J gene, CDR3 protein. Size tells how often a clone was seen (once, few, many) or the class of an expanded clone, and some rows leave it out.

v_gene: TRBV7-2
abundance: many
j_gene: TRBJ1-1
CDR3aa: CASSWGTGWDTEAFF

v_gene: TRBV20-1
abundance: many
j_gene: TRBJ1-1
CDR3aa: CSARAWGGGTEAFF

v_gene: TRBV28
abundance: many
j_gene: TRBJ1-5
CDR3aa: CASRPVGGDFNQPQHF

v_gene: TRBV14
abundance: few
j_gene: TRBJ1-2
CDR3aa: CASSQAGRYYGYTF

v_gene: TRBV12-5
abundance: few
j_gene: TRBJ1-6
CDR3aa: CASGHSSLLPYNSPLHF

v_gene: TRBV10-3
abundance: few
j_gene: TRBJ1-2
CDR3aa: CATEGKATGRYGYTF

v_gene: TRBV3-1
abundance: many
j_gene: TRBJ1-6
CDR3aa: CASSQRNNSPLHF

v_gene: TRBV19
abundance: .
j_gene: TRBJ2-7
CDR3aa: CASSSGQGAFEQYF

v_gene: TRBV7-9
abundance: many
j_gene: TRBJ1-1
CDR3aa: CASSLAWPNTEAFF

v_gene: TRBV20-1
abundance: .
j_gene: .
CDR3aa: CSATGLAARSYEQFF

v_gene: TRBV6-1
abundance: .
j_gene: TRBJ2-1
CDR3aa: CASSRYTEHNEQFF